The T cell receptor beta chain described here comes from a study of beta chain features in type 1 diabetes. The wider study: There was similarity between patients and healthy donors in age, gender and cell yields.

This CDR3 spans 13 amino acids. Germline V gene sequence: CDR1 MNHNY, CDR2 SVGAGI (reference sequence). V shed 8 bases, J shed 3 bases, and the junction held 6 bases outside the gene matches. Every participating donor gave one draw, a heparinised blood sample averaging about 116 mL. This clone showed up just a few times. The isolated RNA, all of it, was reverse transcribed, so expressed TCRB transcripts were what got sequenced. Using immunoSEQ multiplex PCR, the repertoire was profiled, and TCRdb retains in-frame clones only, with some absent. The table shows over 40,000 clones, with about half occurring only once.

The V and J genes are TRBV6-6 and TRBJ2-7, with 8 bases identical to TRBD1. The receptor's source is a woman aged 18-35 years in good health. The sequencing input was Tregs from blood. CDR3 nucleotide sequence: TGTGCCAGCCATTGGACAGGGAACTACGAGCAGTACTTC. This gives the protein CASHWTGNYEQYF.